A single sample gave rise to the 8 T cell receptor beta chains below, sequenced in a study of radiation and T cells in renal cell carcinoma. Time point described: blood 4 weeks post-SBRT, at nephrectomy. Treatment noted: 15 Gy SBRT to primary tumor, nephrectomy 4 weeks later. Sequenced by immunoSEQ multiplex PCR; TCRdb stores in-frame clones only, minus some. Of 65,000 or so clones listed, about 80% are singletons. The sequenced sample was blood, obtained from a patient whose treatment included radiotherapy and nephrectomy. The receptor set was obtained from a man between 60 and 70 years old with renal cell carcinoma.

V gene TRBV11-3 combines with J gene TRBJ1-1, with D possibly being TRBD1 (6 bases). Trimming stripped 0 bases from V and 3 bases from J, with 11 bases between. Germline CDR1 and CDR2: SGHNT and YENEEA. The CDR3 totals 15 residues. DNA of the CDR3: TGTGCCAGCAGCTTAGATTCTACAGGGTACACTGAAGCTTTCTTT. It specifies CASSLDSTGYTEAFF. Looking up the rest from reference TRBV11-3 and TRBJ1-1 gives the full variable domain: EAGVVQSPRYKIIEKKQPVAFWCNPISGHNTLYWYLQNLGQGPELLIRYENEEAVDDSQLPKDRFSAERLKGVDSTLKIQPAELGDSAVYLCASSLDSTGYTEAFFGQGTRLTVV.

The chain carries TRBV7-8 and TRBJ2-3, with 10 bases matching TRBD2. The V and J ends lost 3 bases and 1 base, in that order; junction bases with no gene match: 4. Germline V gene lookup returns CDR1 SGHVS and CDR2 FQNEAQ. The CDR3 consists of 16 residues. The CDR3 loop reads CASSFGLADRTDTQYF. Here the CDR3 DNA reads TGTGCCAGCAGCTTTGGACTAGCGGACCGCACAGATACGCAGTATTTT.

This chain joins TRBV30 and TRBJ2-5, with TRBD1 matching 9 bases. Germline CDR1 reads GTSNPN; CDR2 reads SVGIG (reference sequence). V shed 1 base and J 5 bases; nucleotides not matched to a gene: 2. CDR3 length: 13 residues. The CDR3 protein is CAWSAGQGETQYF. The CDR3 bases are TGTGCCTGGAGTGCCGGACAGGGGGAGACCCAGTACTTC.

The V gene is TRBV9, the J gene TRBJ1-2; 7 bases agree with TRBD1. The germline gives CDR1 SGDLS, CDR2 YYNGEE. V lost 3 bases to trimming and J lost 3 bases; unmatched junction nucleotides: 5. CDR3 size: 14 residues. The CDR3 sequence is CASSGGTAYYGYTF. For the CDR3, the DNA is TGTGCCAGCAGCGGAGGGACAGCATACTATGGCTACACCTTC.

CDR3 DNA sequence: TGCAGCGTTGAGTCTTTTGGCGGGAGAGCCGGGGAGCTGTTTTTT. Its protein is CSVESFGGRAGELFF. The chain is built from TRBV29-1 and TRBJ2-2, with 7 bases lining up with TRBD2. The CDR3 is made up of 15 amino acids. With 3 bases clipped from V and 6 bases from J, the junction kept 10 bases outside the gene matches. Germline V CDR1 and CDR2: SQVTM, ANQGSEA.

This clone was observed once. The gene calls are TRBV5-1 and TRBJ1-2; maybe TRBD1 (6 bases). This CDR3 is built from 14 residues. V shed 5 bases and J shed 8 bases, with 19 bases lying between them. The V gene's germline CDR1 is SGHRS and CDR2 YFSETQ. CDR3 nucleotides: TGCGCCAGCAGAGAACAGGGCTCCGACCTGGGCTACACCTTC. It encodes CASREQGSDLGYTF.

The genes are TRBV7-6 and TRBJ1-1; D gene ambiguous. Trimming shortened V by 8 bases and J by 7 bases, and 17 bases separated the two germline ends. Per the germline V gene, CDR1 is SGHVS and CDR2 is FNYEAQ. CDR3 length equals 13 residues. CDR3 sequence (DNA): TGTGCCAGCGGCCCTGGGGTGGGAGATGAAGCTTTCTTT. Translating it yields CASGPGVGDEAFF.

CDR3 coding DNA: TGCGCCAGCAGCATCGGACAGCCGTTCACAGATACGCAGTATTTT. This sequence encodes CASSIGQPFTDTQYF. The J gene is TRBJ2-3, the V gene TRBV5-1, with a tentative D call TRBD1 (6 bases). The CDR3 extends over 15 amino acids. CDR1 is SGHRS, CDR2 YFSETQ, per germline. V shed 4 bases and J shed 2 bases, with 14 bases lying between them. Variable domain in full (rest from reference TRBV5-1 and TRBJ2-3): KAGVTQTPRYLIKTRGQQVTLSCSPISGHRSVSWYQQTPGQGLQFLFEYFSETQRNKGNFPGRFSGRQFSNSRSEMNVSTLELGDSALYLCASSIGQPFTDTQYFGPGTRLTVL.